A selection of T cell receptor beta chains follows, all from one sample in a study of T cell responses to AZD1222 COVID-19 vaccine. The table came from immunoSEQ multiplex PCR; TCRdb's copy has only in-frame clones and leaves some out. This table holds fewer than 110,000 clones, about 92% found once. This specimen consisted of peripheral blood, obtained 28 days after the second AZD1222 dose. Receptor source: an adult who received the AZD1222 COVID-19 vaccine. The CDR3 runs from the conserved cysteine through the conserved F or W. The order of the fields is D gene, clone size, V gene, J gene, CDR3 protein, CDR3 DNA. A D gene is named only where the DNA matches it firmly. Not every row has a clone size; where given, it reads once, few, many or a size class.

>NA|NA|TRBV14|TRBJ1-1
CASSQQGPFTEAFF
TGTGCCAGCAGCCAGCAGGGGCCTTTCACTGAAGCTTTCTTT
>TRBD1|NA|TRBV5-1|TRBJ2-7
CASGDRPSYEQYF
TGCGCCAGCGGGGACAGGCCCTCCTACGAGCAGTACTTC
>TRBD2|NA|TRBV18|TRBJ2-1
CASSPVSGENEQFF
TGTGCCAGCTCACCTGTTAGCGGGGAGAATGAGCAGTTCTTC
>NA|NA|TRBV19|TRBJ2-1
CASSGGNEQFF
TGTGCCAGTAGCGGGGGCAATGAGCAGTTCTTC
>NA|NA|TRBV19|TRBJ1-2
CASHAGLDYTF
TGTGCCTCCCACGCAGGCCTTGACTACACCTTC
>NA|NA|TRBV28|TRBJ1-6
CASSPRSYNSPLHF
TGTGCCAGCAGTCCCCGCTCCTATAATTCACCCCTCCACTTT
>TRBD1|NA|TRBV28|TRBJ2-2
CASSYPAPGTANTGELFF
TGTGCCAGCAGTTACCCCGCCCCCGGGACAGCGAACACCGGGGAGCTGTTTTTT
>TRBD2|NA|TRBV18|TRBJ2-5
CASSPGASGRKETQYF
TGTGCCAGCTCACCGGGAGCCAGCGGGAGGAAAGAGACCCAGTACTTC
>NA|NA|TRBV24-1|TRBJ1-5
CATSMAENQPQHF
TGTGCCACCAGTATGGCGGAGAATCAGCCCCAGCATTTT
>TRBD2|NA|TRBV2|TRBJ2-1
CASSALVTSGNNEQFF
TGTGCCAGCAGCGCCTTGGTTACTAGCGGGAACAATGAGCAGTTCTTC
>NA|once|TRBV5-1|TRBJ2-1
CASSPFPYNEQFF
TGCGCCAGCAGCCCGTTCCCCTACAATGAGCAGTTCTTC
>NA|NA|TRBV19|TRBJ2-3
CASSMAGLADTQYF
TGTGCCAGTAGTATGGCAGGGCTCGCAGATACGCAGTATTTT
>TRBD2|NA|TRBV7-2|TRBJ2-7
CASSSGSPWTSGSYEQYF
TGTGCCAGCAGTTCCGGATCCCCCTGGACTAGCGGGAGCTACGAGCAGTACTTC
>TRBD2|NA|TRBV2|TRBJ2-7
CASSPLAGVPSYEQYF
TGTGCCAGCAGTCCCCTTGCGGGAGTCCCCTCCTACGAGCAGTACTTC
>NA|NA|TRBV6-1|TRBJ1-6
CASSESGSPLHF
TGTGCCAGCAGTGAATCAGGGTCACCCCTCCACTTT
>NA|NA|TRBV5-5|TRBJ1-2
CASSFGGSSEFYGYTF
TGTGCCAGCAGCTTCGGGGGGTCGAGCGAATTTTATGGCTACACCTTC
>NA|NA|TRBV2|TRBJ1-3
CASRLTPGSGNTIYF
TGTGCCAGCAGATTAACCCCCGGCTCTGGAAACACCATATATTTT
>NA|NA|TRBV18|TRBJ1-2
CASSPPNRGLVLLNGYTF
TGTGCCAGCTCACCACCGAACCGGGGGCTCGTTCTTCTAAATGGCTACACCTTC
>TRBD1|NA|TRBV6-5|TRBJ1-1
CASRKDRGVEAFF
TGTGCCAGCAGGAAGGACAGGGGGGTTGAAGCTTTCTTT
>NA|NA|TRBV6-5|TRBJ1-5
CASSYRDRQPQHF
TGTGCCAGCAGTTACAGGGACCGTCAGCCCCAGCATTTT
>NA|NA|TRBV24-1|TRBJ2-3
CATSETTTSTDTQYF
TGTGCCACCAGCGAGACTACCACTAGCACAGATACGCAGTATTTT
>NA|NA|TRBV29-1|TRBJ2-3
CSVRSGRVDTQYF
TGCAGCGTCCGGTCAGGCCGGGTGGATACGCAGTATTTT
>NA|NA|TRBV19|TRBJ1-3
CASSRRQDSGNTIYF
TGTGCCAGTAGTAGACGACAGGACTCTGGAAACACCATATATTTT
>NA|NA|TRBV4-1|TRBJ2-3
CASSPPGRATTDTQYF
TGCGCCAGCAGCCCCCCCGGGCGAGCGACGACAGATACGCAGTATTTT
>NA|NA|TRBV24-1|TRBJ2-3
CATSDGADTQYF
TGTGCCACCAGTGATGGGGCAGATACGCAGTATTTT
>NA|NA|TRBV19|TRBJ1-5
CASQRGPNQPQHF
TGTGCCAGCCAGCGGGGCCCCAATCAGCCCCAGCATTTT
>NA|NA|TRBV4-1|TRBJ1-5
CASSHGVGLSNQPQHF
TGCGCCAGCAGCCACGGGGTTGGGCTTAGCAATCAGCCCCAGCATTTT
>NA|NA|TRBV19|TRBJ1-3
CASSIQSSGNTIYF
TGTGCCAGTAGTATCCAGAGCTCTGGAAACACCATATATTTT
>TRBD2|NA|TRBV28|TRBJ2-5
CASSFKATGGETQYF
TGTGCCAGCAGTTTCAAGGCCACCGGGGGGGAGACCCAGTACTTC
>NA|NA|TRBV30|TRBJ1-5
CASSRGGGQPQHF
TGTGCCAGCAGTCGGGGCGGGGGTCAGCCCCAGCATTTT
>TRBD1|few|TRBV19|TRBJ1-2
CASSGNRGRNYGYTF
TGTGCCAGTAGCGGAAACAGGGGGAGAAACTATGGCTACACCTTC
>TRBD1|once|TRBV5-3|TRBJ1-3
CARSYQDRGPYSGNTIYF
TGTGCCAGAAGCTACCAGGACAGGGGGCCTTACTCTGGAAACACCATATATTTT
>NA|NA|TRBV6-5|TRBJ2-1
CASSSGRQVGKEQFF
TGTGCCAGCAGTTCGGGGCGGCAGGTAGGCAAGGAGCAGTTCTTC
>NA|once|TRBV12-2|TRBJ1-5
CASRSVNQPQHF
TGTGCAAGTCGTTCCGTCAATCAGCCCCAGCATTTT
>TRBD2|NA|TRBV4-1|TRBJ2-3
CASSQGTSGAQQYF
TGCGCCAGCAGCCAAGGGACTAGCGGGGCCCAGCAGTATTTT
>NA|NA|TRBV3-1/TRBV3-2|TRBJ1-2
CASSHTRQSYGYTF
TGTGCCAGCAGCCATACAAGACAGTCATATGGCTACACCTTC
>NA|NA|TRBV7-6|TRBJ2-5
CASSLRGVFQETQYF
TGTGCCAGCAGCTTAAGGGGGGTCTTCCAAGAGACCCAGTACTTC
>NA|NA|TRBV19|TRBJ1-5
CASSMANQPQHF
TGTGCCAGTAGTATGGCGAATCAGCCCCAGCATTTT
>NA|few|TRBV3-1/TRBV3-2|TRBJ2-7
CASSPWDIHEQYF
TGTGCCAGCAGCCCATGGGACATCCACGAGCAGTACTTC